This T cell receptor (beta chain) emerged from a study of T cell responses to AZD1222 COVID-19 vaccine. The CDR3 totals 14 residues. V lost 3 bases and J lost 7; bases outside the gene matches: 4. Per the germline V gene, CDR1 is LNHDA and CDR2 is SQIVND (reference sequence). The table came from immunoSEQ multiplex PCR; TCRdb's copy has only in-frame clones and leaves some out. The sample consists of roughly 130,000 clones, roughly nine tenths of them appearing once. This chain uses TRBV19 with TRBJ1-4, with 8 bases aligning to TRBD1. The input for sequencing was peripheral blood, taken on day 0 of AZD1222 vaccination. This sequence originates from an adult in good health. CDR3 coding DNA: TGTGCCAGTAGTATGGACAGGGCCCCTGAAAAACTGTTTTTT. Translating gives CASSMDRAPEKLFF. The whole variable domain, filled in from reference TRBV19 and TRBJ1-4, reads DGGITQSPKYLFRKEGQNVTLSCEQNLNHDAMYWYRQDPGQGLRLIYYSQIVNDFQKGDIAEGYSVSREKKESFPLTVTSAQKNPTAFYLCASSMDRAPEKLFFGSGTQLSVL.